This paragraph covers one T cell receptor (beta chain) sequence. V shed 1 base, J shed 7 bases, and the junction held 9 bases outside the gene matches. The CDR3 sequence is 15 residues long. From germline, CDR1 is SGHNT and CDR2 YENEEA. This sample is drawn from a study of shared clonotypes between healthy human individuals. Sequencing used immunoSEQ multiplex PCR; TCRdb keeps in-frame clones, though not all of them. The sample yields roughly 1 million clones, more than 65% seen once. This rearrangement joins TRBV11-3 to TRBJ2-7, with 8 nucleotides matching TRBD2. Sequencing was done on a sample of memory CD4+ T cells sorted from blood. The subset is: CD45RA-negative fraction. This TCR was sampled from a man younger than 30 in good health. CDR3 DNA: TGTGCCAGCAGCTTAGCGGCGGGGGGTACTGGAGAGCAGTACTTC. This encodes CASSLAAGGTGEQYF.